The sequence of this TCR beta chain was determined in a study of cytomegalovirus exposure and HLA in healthy donors. Primers included in the PCR were 60 Vbeta and 13 Jbeta primers. Libraries were prepared by immunoSEQ multiplex PCR; TCRdb keeps only in-frame clonotypes and omits some of them. This sample yields 100,000 or so clones, of which approximately 82% are seen a single time; less than 1.5% belongs to the top ten. Study-wide results and caveats: In an earlier analysis, productive rearrangement rates for most beta V segments clustered near 87% or 30%.

With respect to this clone: What it binds is unknown.

This CDR3 spans 12 amino acids. The germline V gene has CDR1 SGHDT and CDR2 YYEEEE. Between the trimmed V and J ends, which lost 3 bases and 9 bases, there was a span of 9 bases. The rearrangement links TRBV5-6 to TRBJ2-2, with D hard to call. This TCR was sampled from a woman aged 18-29 years in good health and CMV-seronegative. Sample: PBMCs. The CDR3 DNA sequence: TGTGCCAGCAGCTCATCTATGAGGGAGCTGTTTTTT. Translation gives CASSSSMRELFF.